Each of the 16 T cell receptor beta chains below was sequenced from the same sample in a study of blood T cell repertoires in COVID-19. Clones were read by immunoSEQ multiplex PCR, and TCRdb kept only the in-frame ones, dropping some. Of around 120,000 clones in the sample, over 80% were seen once. Sequencing was performed on peripheral blood. The receptors stem from a man aged 35 to 55 with active or convalescent COVID-19.

The chain recombines TRBV18 with TRBJ2-7, with D maybe TRBD1 (6 bases). The CDR3 runs to 13 residues. The ends were cut back, 4 bases at V and 5 bases at J, with 12 bases in the middle. Germline values: CDR1 KGHSH, CDR2 LQKENI. The DNA of the CDR3 is TGTGCCAGCTCACTACAGGGATCGGACGAGCAGTACTTC. This sequence encodes CASSLQGSDEQYF.

The rearrangement joins TRBV3-1 (or the pseudogene TRBV3-2) to TRBJ1-5, with 7 nucleotides matching TRBD1. The CDR3 extends over 14 amino acids. Germline V CDR1 and CDR2: LGHDT, YNNKEL (reference sequence). Trimming removed 4 bases from V and 4 bases from J; junction bases left unmatched: 4. CDR3 amino acids: CASSPGTENQPQHF. CDR3 bases: TGTGCCAGCAGCCCCGGGACAGAGAATCAGCCCCAGCATTTT.

This clone appeared once. The rearrangement uses TRBV14 and TRBJ1-1, with TRBD1 identical over 8 bases. Looked up from germline, CDR1 is SGHDN and CDR2 is FVKESK. V gave up 9 bases and J gave up 2 bases; unmatched junction bases: 5. The CDR3 sequence is 13 residues long. The CDR3 protein is CASKGQANTEAFF. The CDR3 region has the DNA TGTGCCAGTAAGGGACAGGCTAACACTGAAGCTTTCTTT.

J is TRBJ2-3 and V is TRBV30; 7 nucleotides align to TRBD1. Germline V gene sequence: CDR1 GTSNPN, CDR2 SVGIG (reference sequence). Unmatched junction bases numbered 3, after V lost 0 bases and J lost 3 bases. The CDR3 is 14 residues long. The CDR3 region has the DNA TGTGCCTGGAGTGTACCAGGGGGTACAGATACGCAGTATTTT. Amino acid sequence: CAWSVPGGTDTQYF.

The chain carries TRBV6-4 and TRBJ1-2, with 7 bases that match TRBD1. V was clipped by 8 bases and J by 5 bases; unmatched bases: 8. The CDR3 is 13 amino acids. Per the germline V gene, CDR1 is MRHNA and CDR2 is SNTAGT. DNA of the CDR3: TGTGCCAGCTGTCCGGACAGGATTTATGGCTACACCTTC. It encodes CASCPDRIYGYTF.

The chain has TRBV30 and TRBJ1-5; 10 nucleotides agree with TRBD1. The V gene end was trimmed by 4 bases and the J gene end by 6 bases; junction bases not matched to a gene: 6. The CDR3 has 14 residues. Per germline, CDR1 GTSNPN and CDR2 SVGIG (reference sequence). The CDR3 sequence is CAWKGQGTSQPQHF. The CDR3 DNA follows: TGTGCCTGGAAGGGACAGGGGACAAGTCAGCCCCAGCATTTT.

The chain recombines TRBV18 with TRBJ1-2; D unclear. This CDR3 has 14 residues. V lost 4 bases and J 5 bases, leaving 14 bases between the germline ends. CDR1 and CDR2 (germline): KGHSH, LQKENI. The CDR3 DNA reads TGTGCCAGCTCACTCGGGGATCGATCATATGGCTACACCTTC. Translating it yields CASSLGDRSYGYTF.

This chain connects TRBV5-1 to TRBJ1-2; 7 bases are shared with TRBD1. V lost 1 base to trimming and J lost 5 bases; unmatched junction nucleotides: 5. The CDR3 spans 14 residues. The germline V gene has CDR1 SGHRS and CDR2 YFSETQ. CDR3 in DNA: TGCGCCAGCAGCTTGACAGGGGCGGAATATGGCTACACCTTC. Translation: CASSLTGAEYGYTF.

The chain employs TRBV4-2 and TRBJ1-6, with 7 bases that match TRBD1. CDR3 length: 15 amino acids. Germline V gene lookup returns CDR1 LGHNA and CDR2 YNFKEQ. Trimming removed 0 bases from V and 14 bases from J; junction bases left unmatched: 10. CDR3 loop: CASSQDQGDRAALHF. CDR3 bases: TGTGCCAGCAGCCAAGATCAAGGAGACAGGGCAGCCCTCCACTTT.

Here the CDR3 reads CASSISGTGGVQPQHF. The CDR3 DNA follows: TGTGCCAGTAGTATCTCCGGGACAGGGGGGGTTCAGCCCCAGCATTTT. This rearrangement joins TRBV19 to TRBJ1-5, with TRBD1 matching 11 bases. The CDR3 extends over 16 amino acids. J lost 6 bases, V lost 3 bases, and 7 bases had no gene match. Germline assignment: CDR1 LNHDA and CDR2 SQIVND (reference sequence).

V gene TRBV6-6 combines with J gene TRBJ1-1; TRBD1 matches at 7 bases. V was pared by 7 bases and J by 3 bases, with 5 bases of the junction left unmatched. The CDR3 loop spans 13 amino acids. The V gene's germline CDR1 is MNHNY and CDR2 SVGAGI (reference sequence). The CDR3 region is CASTSTGDTEAFF. CDR3 DNA: TGTGCCAGCACCTCAACAGGGGACACTGAAGCTTTCTTT.

There are many counts of this clone. Written as DNA, the CDR3 is TGTGCCAGCAGCCAACCATACCAGGGCCACGAGCAGTACTTC. Translation: CASSQPYQGHEQYF. The V call is TRBV14, the J call TRBJ2-7; D possibly corresponds to TRBD1 (5 bases). The CDR3 extends over 14 amino acids. Trimming took 2 bases from V and 5 from J, leaving 13 bases between them. Germline loops: CDR1 SGHDN, CDR2 FVKESK. The variable domain in full, with the rest retrieved from reference TRBV14 and TRBJ2-7, is EAGVTQFPSHSVIEKGQTVTLRCDPISGHDNLYWYRRVMGKEIKFLLHFVKESKQDESGMPNNRFLAERTGGTYSTLKVQPAELEDSGVYFCASSQPYQGHEQYFGPGTRLTVT.

The chain employs TRBV5-4 and TRBJ1-2; TRBD1 matches at 9 bases. J gave up 10 bases and V 5 bases, and 9 bases lay outside the gene matches. Germline CDR1 is SGHNT and CDR2 is YYREEE (reference sequence). The CDR3 runs to 13 residues. This CDR3 is CASSLPRDRDYTF. In DNA, the CDR3 is TGTGCCAGCAGTTTGCCACGGGACAGGGACTACACCTTC. Using reference TRBV5-4 and TRBJ1-2 for the parts outside the CDR3, the full variable domain is ETGVTQSPTHLIKTRGQQVTLRCSSQSGHNTVSWYQQALGQGPQFIFQYYREEENGRGNFPPRFSGLQFPNYSSELNVNALELDDSALYLCASSLPRDRDYTFGSGTRLTVV.

V gene TRBV9 combines with J gene TRBJ1-6; TRBD1 might be the D (5 bases). CDR1 and CDR2 from the germline V gene are SGDLS and YYNGEE. Deletions cut 0 bases from V and 0 bases from J, with 10 bases between. The CDR3 extends over 17 amino acids. For the CDR3, the DNA is TGTGCCAGCAGCGTAGACGGGGGAAGCTCCTATAATTCACCCCTCCACTTT. Translation gives CASSVDGGSSYNSPLHF.

V is TRBV5-1 and J is TRBJ2-3, with 8 bases lining up with TRBD2. The CDR3 totals 19 residues. The junction had 21 bases not matched to a gene; V was cut back by 4 bases and J by 5 bases. Germline V gene data show CDR1 as SGHRS and CDR2 as YFSETQ. CDR3 DNA sequence: TGCGCCAGCAGCCCCCTCCCACCCGGACTAGCCTCGGGAGGAGATACGCAGTATTTT. Translating it yields CASSPLPPGLASGGDTQYF.

The V call is TRBV3-1 (or the pseudogene TRBV3-2), the J call TRBJ1-1, with a possible D match to TRBD1 (5 bases). The V end was cut by 3 bases, the J end by 0 bases, with 8 bases between. This CDR3 region has 14 residues. The germline V gene has CDR1 LGHDT and CDR2 YNNKEL (reference sequence). CDR3 DNA: TGTGCCAGCAGCCATCGGGGGGTGAACACTGAAGCTTTCTTT. Its protein is CASSHRGVNTEAFF.